These T cell receptor beta chains were read from a single sample in a study of CD8+CD57+ T cells in acquired aplastic anemia. TCRdb ran MiXCR on the reads and lists one entry per CDR3 protein. This sample has about 400,000 distinct CDR3 sequences; 65% to 75% occur once, and the top ten carry 3.5% to 4.5%. The sample consisted of sorted CD4+, CD8+, or CD8+CD57+ T cells (not recorded which) from PBMCs. Receptors were obtained from a human donor in good health, serving as a control. CDR3s include the opening cysteine and the closing phenylalanine or tryptophan. D genes are given only for firm matches. Not all rows give a size; the values are once, few, many and, for expanded clones, a class.

TRBJ1-3 TRBV11-1 NA NA CATSSLGYPGNTIYF TGTGCCACCAGCTCCCTGGGGTACCCTGGAAACACCATATATTTT
TRBJ1-4 TRBV6-5 once TRBD1 CASSNLPDRTPEKLFF TGTGCCAGCAGTAATCTCCCGGACAGGACTCCAGAAAAACTGTTTTTT
TRBJ1-5 TRBV5-1 NA NA CASSSGTSKPPQHF TGTGCCAGCAGCTCCGGGACATCAAAGCCGCCCCAGCATTTT
TRBJ2-3 TRBV7-9 NA NA CASSLDDTRTEAVSDTQYF TGTGCCAGCAGCTTAGATGACACGAGGACAGAAGCTGTCTCAGATACGCAGTATTTT
TRBJ2-7 TRBV9 NA NA CASRGAGKYFLQYF TGTGCCAGCAGGGGGGCCGGGAAATACTTCCTACAGTACTTC
TRBJ1-5 TRBV15 NA NA CATSLGAGQPQHF TGTGCCACCAGTTTAGGAGCAGGTCAGCCCCAGCATTTT
TRBJ2-3 TRBV7-8 NA NA CASSINNGKQETDTQYF TGTGCCAGCAGTATAAATAACGGGAAACAAGAGACAGATACGCAGTATTTT
TRBJ2-1 TRBV10-1 NA NA CASSAQGTFHEQFF TGCGCCAGCAGTGCCCAGGGGACCTTCCATGAGCAGTTCTTC
TRBJ2-5 TRBV20-1 NA NA CSAARTANQETQYF TGCAGTGCTGCGCGAACGGCGAACCAGGAGACCCAGTACTTC
TRBJ1-2 TRBV10-3 NA NA CDMGFQRAYYGYTF TGTGACATGGGCTTTCAGAGGGCTTACTATGGCTACACCTTC
TRBJ2-3 TRBV7-3 NA TRBD1 CASSLVAQGETQYQYF TGTGCCAGCAGCTTAGTGGCGCAGGGGGAGACCCAGTACCAGTATTTT
TRBJ1-4 TRBV7-2 NA NA CASSSNPGYEQLLF TGTGCCAGCAGCTCCAACCCCGGGTATGAACAGCTGCTTTTT
TRBJ1-6 TRBV7-2 once NA CASSLGQLSRSNNSPLHF TGTGCCAGCAGCTTAGGCCAATTGTCAAGGTCAAATAATTCACCCCTCCACTTT
TRBJ1-1 TRBV5-1 NA NA CASSPGEDTGDTEAFF TGCGCCAGCAGCCCAGGGGAAGACACAGGTGACACTGAAGCTTTCTTT
TRBJ2-1 TRBV4-2 NA NA CASSVGGGVSYYNEQFF TGTGCCAGCAGCGTCGGGGGTGGGGTATCGTACTACAATGAGCAGTTCTTC
TRBJ2-7 TRBV9 NA NA CASSFFPGPCEQYF TGTGCCAGCAGCTTTTTCCCCGGACCCTGCGAGCAGTACTTC
TRBJ1-2 TRBV7-9 NA TRBD1 CASSARGGETQYFF TGTGCCAGCAGCGCCAGGGGGGGGGAGACCCAGTACTTCTTC
TRBJ1-2 TRBV20-1 NA NA CSAAGRHYEQGYTF TGCAGTGCGGCGGGACGGCACTACGAGCAGGGCTACACCTTC
TRBJ1-2 TRBV5-8 NA NA CASSSVGAAHGYTF TGTGCCAGCAGCTCGGTTGGAGCCGCACACGGCTACACCTTC